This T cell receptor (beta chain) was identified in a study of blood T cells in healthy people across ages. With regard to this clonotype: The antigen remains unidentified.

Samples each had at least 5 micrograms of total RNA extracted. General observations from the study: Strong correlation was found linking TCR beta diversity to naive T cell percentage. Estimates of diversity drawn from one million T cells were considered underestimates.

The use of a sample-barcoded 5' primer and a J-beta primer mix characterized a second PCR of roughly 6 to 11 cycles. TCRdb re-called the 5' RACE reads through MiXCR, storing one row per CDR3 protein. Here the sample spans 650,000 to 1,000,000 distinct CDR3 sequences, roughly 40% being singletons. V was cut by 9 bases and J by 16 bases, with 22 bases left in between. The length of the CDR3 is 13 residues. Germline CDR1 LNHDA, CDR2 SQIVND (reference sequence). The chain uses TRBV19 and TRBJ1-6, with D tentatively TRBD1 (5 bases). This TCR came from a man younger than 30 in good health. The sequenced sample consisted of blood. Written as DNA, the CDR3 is TGTGCCAGCCGTCTCGGGGAATCGGGGCCACTCCACTTT. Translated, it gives CASRLGESGPLHF. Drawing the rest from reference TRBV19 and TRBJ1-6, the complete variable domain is DGGITQSPKYLFRKEGQNVTLSCEQNLNHDAMYWYRQDPGQGLRLIYYSQIVNDFQKGDIAEGYSVSREKKESFPLTVTSAQKNPTAFYLCASRLGESGPLHFGNGTRLTVT.